The 21 T cell receptor beta chains listed next were all sequenced from one sample in a study of a mutant IDH1 vaccine in newly diagnosed glioma. Time point given: baseline, week 1 (first vaccination visit). Regarding treatment: pre-vaccination baseline after standard-of-care therapy. Sequencing used immunoSEQ multiplex PCR; TCRdb keeps in-frame clones, though not all of them. The data contain tens of thousands of clones, more than 90% of them singletons. The sequencing used PBMCs, collected from a glioma patient treated with radiotherapy, temozolomide or both. Every receptor here comes from a man younger than 35 with glioma.

The CDR3 DNA sequence: TGTGCCAGCAGCTTAAGCGGGAGGGCATACGAGCAGTACTTC. Translated, it gives CASSLSGRAYEQYF. The chain links TRBV13 to TRBJ2-7, with TRBD2 matching 10 bases. V lost 2 bases to trimming and J lost 4 bases; unmatched junction nucleotides: 2. The CDR3 runs to 14 residues. Germline loops: CDR1 PRHDT, CDR2 FYEKMQ (reference sequence).

This clone was observed once. The chain carries TRBV4-3 and TRBJ1-5, with D uncertain. The CDR3 has 16 residues. CDR1 LGHNA and CDR2 YSLEER come from the germline V gene. Trimming removed 0 bases at V and 2 bases at J, with 11 bases between. CDR3 coding DNA: TGCGCCAGCAGCCAAGACCCGTCGATGGGCAATCAGCCCCAGCATTTT. Translated, it gives CASSQDPSMGNQPQHF.

This chain links TRBV2 with TRBJ2-7; maybe TRBD1 (6 bases). V lost 2 bases and J lost 5, with 13 bases in between. This CDR3 is built from 14 residues. The germline gives CDR1 SNHLY, CDR2 FYNNEI. As DNA, the CDR3 is TGTGCCAGCAGTGAACACAGGGCCCTAGACGAGCAGTACTTC. Encoded protein: CASSEHRALDEQYF.

The genes are TRBV5-4 and TRBJ2-7, with D possibly matching TRBD1 (6 bases). V was cut by 4 bases and J by 6 bases, with 14 bases left in between. CDR3 length equals 13 residues. Per germline, CDR1 SGHNT and CDR2 YYREEE (reference sequence). The CDR3 protein is CASSPDRSPEQYF. In DNA, the CDR3 is TGTGCCAGCAGCCCGGACAGAAGCCCCGAGCAGTACTTC.

The V gene is TRBV16, the J gene TRBJ1-5, with unresolved D. The CDR3 covers 15 residues. Looked up from germline, CDR1 is KGHSY and CDR2 is FQNENV. Trimming removed 0 bases at V and 4 bases at J, with 10 bases between. CDR3 sequence: CASSQSGMGNQPQHF. The CDR3 bases are TGTGCCAGCAGCCAATCGGGTATGGGGAATCAGCCCCAGCATTTT.

This chain links TRBV29-1 with TRBJ2-5; perhaps D is TRBD1 or TRBD2 (5 bases each). Trimming pared 7 bases from V and 2 bases from J, leaving 14 bases between. Germline-derived CDR1 and CDR2 are SQVTM and ANQGSEA. The CDR3 runs 13 residues. CDR3 amino acids: CSANPGAQETQYF. The CDR3 DNA follows: TGCAGCGCCAATCCCGGGGCGCAAGAGACCCAGTACTTC. Combining the CDR3 with reference TRBV29-1 and TRBJ2-5 gives the whole variable domain SAVISQKPSRDICQRGTSLTIQCQVDSQVTMMFWYRQQPGQSLTLIATANQGSEATYESGFVIDKFPISRPNLTFSTLTVSNMSPEDSSIYLCSANPGAQETQYFGPGTRLLVL.

The rearrangement joins TRBV28 to TRBJ2-7, with D possibly being TRBD1 (6 bases). Trimming took off 2 bases at V and 2 bases at J, with 22 bases between the two ends. The CDR3 covers 18 residues. Germline values: CDR1 MDHEN, CDR2 SYDVKM. The CDR3 DNA follows: TGTGCCAGCAGTTTAGGGGTGGGCCTCAGGGGCCTCACCTACGAGCAGTACTTC. Translated, it gives CASSLGVGLRGLTYEQYF.

The V call is TRBV6-1, the J call TRBJ2-7; a possible D gene is TRBD1 (6 bases). V lost 6 bases and J 3 bases, leaving 15 bases between the germline ends. CDR3 length: 14 residues. Germline lookup yields CDR1 MNHNS and CDR2 SASEGT. CDR3 DNA: TGTGCCAGCAGGGAGACAGGTTTCTACTACGAGCAGTACTTC. Protein sequence: CASRETGFYYEQYF.

This sequence joins TRBV7-2 and TRBJ2-3; D tentatively fits TRBD1 or TRBD2 (5 bases each). The V gene's germline CDR1 is SGHTA and CDR2 FQGNSA. CDR3 length: 11 residues. V dropped 1 base and J dropped 11 bases, with 7 bases sitting between them. This chain's CDR3 is CASSLGGVQYF. The DNA of the CDR3 is TGTGCCAGCAGCTTAGGAGGGGTGCAGTATTTT. Full variable domain (outside the CDR3, taken from reference TRBV7-2 and TRBJ2-3): GAGVSQSPSNKVTEKGKDVELRCDPISGHTALYWYRQSLGQGLEFLIYFQGNSAPDKSGLPSDRFSAERTGGSVSTLTIQRTQQEDSAVYLCASSLGGVQYFGPGTRLTVL.

This chain uses TRBV4-3 with TRBJ1-2; D possibly corresponds to TRBD1 (6 bases). The CDR3 has 15 amino acids. Per germline, CDR1 LGHNA and CDR2 YSLEER. The germline V and J ends were trimmed by 4 bases and 4 bases, with 16 bases remaining between them. The CDR3 bases are TGCGCCAGCAGCCCCAGTCAGGGGCTAGTCTATGGCTACACCTTC. Protein sequence: CASSPSQGLVYGYTF.

The chain is built from TRBV15 and TRBJ1-1; D uncertain. CDR1 is LNHNV and CDR2 is YYDKDF in the germline V gene (reference sequence). This CDR3 spans 14 amino acids. Trimming removed 1 base at V and 4 bases at J, with 10 bases between. CDR3 in DNA: TGTGCCACCAGCAGAGGGGCCAGCGGCACTGAAGCTTTCTTT. It codes for CATSRGASGTEAFF.

The rearrangement joins TRBV5-1 to TRBJ1-1; D is perhaps TRBD1 (6 bases). CDR1 is SGHRS, CDR2 YFSETQ, per germline. The CDR3 length is 13 residues. The V and J ends lost 4 bases and 4 bases respectively, with 11 bases between them. CDR3 nucleotides: TGCGCCAGCAGCCCGGGGGCGAGCACTGAAGCTTTCTTT. It yields the protein CASSPGASTEAFF.

The chain carries TRBV5-1 and TRBJ2-1, with 9 bases fitting TRBD2. V was pared by 3 bases and J by 5 bases, with 12 bases of the junction left unmatched. This CDR3 contains 17 residues. Germline CDR1 and CDR2: SGHRS and YFSETQ. CDR3 DNA sequence: TGCGCCAGCAGCTCCTACTATAGCGGGAGAATCCACAATGAGCAGTTCTTC. Amino acid sequence: CASSSYYSGRIHNEQFF.

The chain combines TRBV7-9 with TRBJ1-1; no definite D call. V lost 5 bases and J 5 bases, leaving 9 bases between the germline ends. The CDR3 has 12 amino acids. Germline CDR1 SEHNR, CDR2 FQNEAQ (reference sequence). Written as DNA, the CDR3 is TGTGCCAGCAGCGCCCTGGGAACTGAAGCTTTCTTT. It specifies CASSALGTEAFF.

This sequence joins TRBV6-6 and TRBJ2-3; D is undetermined. CDR3 length: 14 amino acids. Germline V gene data show CDR1 as MNHNY and CDR2 as SVGAGI (reference sequence). Trimming shortened V by 5 bases and J by 0 bases, and 9 bases separated the two germline ends. The DNA for the CDR3 is TGTGCCAGCAGTCCCCGCCCTAGCACAGATACGCAGTATTTT. It codes for CASSPRPSTDTQYF.

This chain links TRBV11-2 with TRBJ2-7; D gene uncertain. Germline CDR1 is SGHAT and CDR2 is FQNNGV. CDR3 length: 14 residues. Trimming shortened V by 5 bases and J by 0 bases, and 11 bases separated the two germline ends. The CDR3, as DNA: TGTGCCAGCAGCCGAGTAAGGAGCTCCTACGAGCAGTACTTC. It encodes CASSRVRSSYEQYF.

This chain links TRBV27 with TRBJ1-3; D not certain. V gave up 0 bases and J gave up 3 bases, with 6 bases separating them. Germline lookup yields CDR1 MNHEY and CDR2 SMNVEV (reference sequence). The CDR3 runs 14 residues. CDR3 DNA sequence: TGTGCCAGCAGTTTATCAAGGGATGGAAACACCATATATTTT. The encoded protein is CASSLSRDGNTIYF.

CDR3 DNA sequence: TGTGCCAGTAGTTGGAATGGCGTGTTGGGCAATGAGCAGTTCTTC. Protein sequence: CASSWNGVLGNEQFF. The chain couples TRBV19 to TRBJ2-1; D is uncertain. V dropped 5 bases and J dropped 6 bases, with 17 bases sitting between them. The CDR3 is 15 residues long. Germline CDR1 LNHDA, CDR2 SQIVND (reference sequence).

This chain links TRBV28 with TRBJ2-1; 11 bases are a match to TRBD2. The CDR3 extends over 17 amino acids. The germline V gene has CDR1 MDHEN and CDR2 SYDVKM. After removal of 3 bases from V and 6 bases from J, the junction contained 10 bases not matched to a gene. CDR3 nucleotide sequence: TGTGCCAGCAGTTTCTCCTTACTAGCGGGAGTAAGCAATGAGCAGTTCTTC. Its protein product is CASSFSLLAGVSNEQFF.

V and J are TRBV4-3 and TRBJ2-3; no firm D call. The V end was cut by 0 bases, the J end by 2 bases, with 6 bases between. Germline loops: CDR1 LGHNA, CDR2 YSLEER. This CDR3 is 14 amino acids long. CDR3: CASSQDSFTDTQYF. CDR3 nucleotides: TGCGCCAGCAGCCAAGATAGTTTCACAGATACGCAGTATTTT.

This clone has a single count. Here the CDR3 reads CASSGGGGYTF. As DNA, the CDR3 is TGTGCCAGCAGTGGGGGTGGGGGCTACACCTTC. This chain uses TRBV25-1 with TRBJ1-2; D is unclear. Trimming took off 4 bases at V and 8 bases at J, with 8 bases between the two ends. This CDR3 is built from 11 residues. Per the germline V gene, CDR1 is MGHDK and CDR2 is SYGVNS.